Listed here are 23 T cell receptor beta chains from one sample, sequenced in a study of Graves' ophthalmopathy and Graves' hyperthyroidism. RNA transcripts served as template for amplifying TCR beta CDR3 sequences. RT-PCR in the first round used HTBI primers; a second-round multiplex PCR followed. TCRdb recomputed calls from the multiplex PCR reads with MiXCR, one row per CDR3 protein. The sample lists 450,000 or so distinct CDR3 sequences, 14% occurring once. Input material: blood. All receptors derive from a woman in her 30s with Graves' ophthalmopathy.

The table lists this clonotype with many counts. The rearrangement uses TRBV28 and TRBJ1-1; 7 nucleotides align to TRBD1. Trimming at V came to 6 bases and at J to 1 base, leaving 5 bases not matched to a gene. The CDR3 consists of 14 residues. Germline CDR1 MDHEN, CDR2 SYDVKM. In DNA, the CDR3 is TGTGCCAGCAGGTCGACAGGGAGGAACACTGAAGCTTTCTTT. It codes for CASRSTGRNTEAFF. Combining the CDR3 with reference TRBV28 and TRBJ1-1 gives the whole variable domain DVKVTQSSRYLVKRTGEKVFLECVQDMDHENMFWYRQDPGLGLRLIYFSYDVKMKEKGDIPEGYSVSREKKERFSLILESASTNQTSMYLCASRSTGRNTEAFFGQGTRLTVV.

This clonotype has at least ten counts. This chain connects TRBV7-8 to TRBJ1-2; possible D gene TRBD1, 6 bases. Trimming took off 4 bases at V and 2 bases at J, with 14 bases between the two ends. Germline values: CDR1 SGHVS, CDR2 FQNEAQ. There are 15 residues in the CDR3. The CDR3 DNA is TGTGCCAGCAGCTACCAGGGGACCACCAACTATGGCTACACCTTC. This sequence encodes CASSYQGTTNYGYTF.

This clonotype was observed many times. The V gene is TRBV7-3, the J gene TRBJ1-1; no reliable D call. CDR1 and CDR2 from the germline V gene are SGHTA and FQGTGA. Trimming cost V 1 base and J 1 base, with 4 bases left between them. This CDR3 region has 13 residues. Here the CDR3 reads CASSLKRNTEAFF. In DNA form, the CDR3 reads TGTGCCAGCAGCTTAAAACGGAACACTGAAGCTTTCTTT.

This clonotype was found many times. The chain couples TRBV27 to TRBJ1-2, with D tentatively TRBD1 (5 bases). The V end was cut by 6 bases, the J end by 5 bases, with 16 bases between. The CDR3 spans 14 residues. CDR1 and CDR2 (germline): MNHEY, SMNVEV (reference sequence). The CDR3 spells CASSGGLMGYGYTF. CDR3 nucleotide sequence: TGTGCCAGCAGCGGGGGTCTCATGGGGTATGGCTACACCTTC.

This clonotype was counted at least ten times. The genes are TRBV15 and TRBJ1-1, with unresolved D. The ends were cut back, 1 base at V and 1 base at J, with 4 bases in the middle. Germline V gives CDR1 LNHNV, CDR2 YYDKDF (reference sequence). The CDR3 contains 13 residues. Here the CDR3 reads CATSRGQNTEAFF. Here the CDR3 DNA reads TGTGCCACCAGCAGAGGACAGAACACTGAAGCTTTCTTT.

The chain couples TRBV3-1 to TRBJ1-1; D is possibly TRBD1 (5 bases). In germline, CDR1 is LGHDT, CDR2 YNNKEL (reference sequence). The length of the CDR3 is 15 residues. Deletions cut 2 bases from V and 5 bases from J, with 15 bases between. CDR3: CASSQLYGGLTEAFF. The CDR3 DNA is TGTGCCAGCAGCCAATTATACGGGGGGTTAACTGAAGCTTTCTTT.

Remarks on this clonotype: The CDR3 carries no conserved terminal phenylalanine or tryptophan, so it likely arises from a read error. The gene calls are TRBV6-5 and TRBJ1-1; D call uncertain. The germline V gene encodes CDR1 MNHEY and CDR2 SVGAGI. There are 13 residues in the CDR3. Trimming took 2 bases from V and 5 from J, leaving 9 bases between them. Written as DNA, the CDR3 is TGTGCCAGCAGTTACCCCGGGGTAACTGAAGCTTTCTTG. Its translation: CASSYPGVTEAFL.

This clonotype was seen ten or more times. CDR3 coding DNA: TGTGCCAGCAGTTTTAAGGGGAGGGTCACTGAAGCTTTCTTT. This sequence encodes CASSFKGRVTEAFF. J is TRBJ1-1 and V is TRBV12-3 or TRBV12-4; D is perhaps TRBD1 (5 bases). V lost 3 bases and J lost 4, with 12 bases in between. CDR3 length: 14 residues.

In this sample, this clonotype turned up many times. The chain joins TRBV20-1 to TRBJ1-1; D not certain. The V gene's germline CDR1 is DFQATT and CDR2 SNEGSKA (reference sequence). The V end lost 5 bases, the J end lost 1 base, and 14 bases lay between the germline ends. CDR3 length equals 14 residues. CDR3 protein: CSAAGSEWNTEAFF. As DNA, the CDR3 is TGCAGTGCTGCTGGGTCGGAGTGGAACACTGAAGCTTTCTTT.

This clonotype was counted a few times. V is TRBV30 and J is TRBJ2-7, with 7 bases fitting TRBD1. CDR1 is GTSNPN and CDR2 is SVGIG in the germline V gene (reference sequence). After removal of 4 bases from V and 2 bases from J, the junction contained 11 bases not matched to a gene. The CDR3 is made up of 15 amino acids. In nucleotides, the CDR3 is TGTGCCTGGAAGGAAACTAGGGGGCGCGCCTACGAGCAGTACTTC. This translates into CAWKETRGRAYEQYF.

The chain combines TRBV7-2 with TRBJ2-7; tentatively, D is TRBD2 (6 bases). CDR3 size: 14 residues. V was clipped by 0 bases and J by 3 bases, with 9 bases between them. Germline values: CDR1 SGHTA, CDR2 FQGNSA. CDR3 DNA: TGTGCCAGCAGCTTAGCTTCGGGGGACTACGAGCAGTACTTC. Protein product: CASSLASGDYEQYF.

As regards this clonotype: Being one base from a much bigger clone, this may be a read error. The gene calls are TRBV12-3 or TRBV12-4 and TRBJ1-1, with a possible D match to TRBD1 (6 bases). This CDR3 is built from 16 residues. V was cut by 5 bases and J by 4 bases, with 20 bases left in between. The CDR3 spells CASSPRDIARSTEAFF. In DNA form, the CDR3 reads TGTGCCAGCAGTCCAAGGGACATAGCCCGGAGCACTGAAGCTTTCTTT.

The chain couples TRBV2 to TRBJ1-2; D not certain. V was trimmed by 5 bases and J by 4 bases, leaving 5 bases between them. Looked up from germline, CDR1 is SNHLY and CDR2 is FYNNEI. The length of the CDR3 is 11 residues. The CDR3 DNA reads TGTGCCAGCAGTCGAACCTATGGCTACACCTTC. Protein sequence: CASSRTYGYTF.

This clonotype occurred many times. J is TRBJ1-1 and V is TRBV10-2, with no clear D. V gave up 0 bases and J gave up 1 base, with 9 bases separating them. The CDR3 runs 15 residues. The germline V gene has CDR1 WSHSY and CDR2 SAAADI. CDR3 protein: CASSESRPPNTEAFF. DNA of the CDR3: TGCGCCAGCAGTGAGTCGAGACCCCCGAACACTGAAGCTTTCTTT.

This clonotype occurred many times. The CDR3 region is CATETSGVYEQYF. In DNA form, the CDR3 reads TGTGCCACCGAGACTAGCGGGGTCTACGAGCAGTACTTC. The chain recombines TRBV24-1 with TRBJ2-7, with TRBD2 matching 11 bases. In germline, CDR1 is KGHDR, CDR2 SFDVKD. There are 13 residues in the CDR3. V trimming: 9 bases; J trimming: 3 bases; junction bases outside the gene matches: 3.

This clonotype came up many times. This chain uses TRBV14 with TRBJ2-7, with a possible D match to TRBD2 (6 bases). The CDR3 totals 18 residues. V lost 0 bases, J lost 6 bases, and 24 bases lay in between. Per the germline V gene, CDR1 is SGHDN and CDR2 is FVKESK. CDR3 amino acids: CASSQEILVGAGTSEQYF. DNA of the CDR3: TGTGCCAGCAGCCAAGAGATCTTAGTAGGGGCAGGGACTTCCGAGCAGTACTTC.

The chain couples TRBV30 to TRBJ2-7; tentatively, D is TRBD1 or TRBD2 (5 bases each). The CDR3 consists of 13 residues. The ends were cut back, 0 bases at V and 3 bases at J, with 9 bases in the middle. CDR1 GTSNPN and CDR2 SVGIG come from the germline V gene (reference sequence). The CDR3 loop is CAWSVGRVYEQYF. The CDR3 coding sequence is TGTGCCTGGAGTGTGGGACGGGTCTACGAGCAGTACTTC.

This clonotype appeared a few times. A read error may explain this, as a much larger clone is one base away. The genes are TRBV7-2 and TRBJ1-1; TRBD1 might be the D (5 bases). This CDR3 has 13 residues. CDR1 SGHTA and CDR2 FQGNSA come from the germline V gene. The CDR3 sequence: CASSPLRGTEACF. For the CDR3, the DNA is TGTGCCAGCAGCCCCCTCCGGGGCACTGAAGCTTGCTTT.

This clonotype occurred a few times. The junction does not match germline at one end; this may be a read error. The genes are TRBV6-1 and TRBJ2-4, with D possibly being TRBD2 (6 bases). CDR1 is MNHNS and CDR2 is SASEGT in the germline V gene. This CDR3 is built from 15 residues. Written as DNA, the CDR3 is TGTGCCAGCAGTGAACAGGGAGGATGGAAAAACATTAAGTACTTC. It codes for CASSEQGGWKNIKYF.

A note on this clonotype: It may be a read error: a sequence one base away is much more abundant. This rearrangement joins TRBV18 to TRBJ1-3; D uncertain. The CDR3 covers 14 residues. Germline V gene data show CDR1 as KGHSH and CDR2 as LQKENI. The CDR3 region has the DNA TGTTCCAGCTCACCATTGACCCAGCTGAACACCATATATTTT. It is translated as CSSSPLTQLNTIYF.

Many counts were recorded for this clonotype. Here the CDR3 reads CASTERTPPYEQYF. For the CDR3, the DNA is TGTGCCAGCACAGAAAGGACTCCCCCTTACGAGCAGTACTTC. The rearrangement links TRBV2 to TRBJ2-7, with D possibly being TRBD2 (5 bases). Germline values: CDR1 SNHLY, CDR2 FYNNEI. The CDR3 runs 14 residues. V lost 7 bases and J 4 bases, leaving 17 bases between the germline ends.

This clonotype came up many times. CDR3: CAVWSSGNTIYF. Here the CDR3 DNA reads TGTGCCGTATGGAGCTCTGGAAACACCATATATTTT. The chain carries TRBV7-9 and TRBJ1-3; no reliable D call. Germline loops: CDR1 SEHNR, CDR2 FQNEAQ (reference sequence). This CDR3 is built from 12 residues. Trimming took off 11 bases at V and 0 bases at J, with 8 bases between the two ends.

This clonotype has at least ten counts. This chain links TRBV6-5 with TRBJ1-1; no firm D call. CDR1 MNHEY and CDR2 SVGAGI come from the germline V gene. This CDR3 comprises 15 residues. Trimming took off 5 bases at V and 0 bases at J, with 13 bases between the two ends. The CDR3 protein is CASSQTGLMNTEAFF. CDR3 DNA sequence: TGTGCCAGCAGTCAGACTGGGCTCATGAACACTGAAGCTTTCTTT.